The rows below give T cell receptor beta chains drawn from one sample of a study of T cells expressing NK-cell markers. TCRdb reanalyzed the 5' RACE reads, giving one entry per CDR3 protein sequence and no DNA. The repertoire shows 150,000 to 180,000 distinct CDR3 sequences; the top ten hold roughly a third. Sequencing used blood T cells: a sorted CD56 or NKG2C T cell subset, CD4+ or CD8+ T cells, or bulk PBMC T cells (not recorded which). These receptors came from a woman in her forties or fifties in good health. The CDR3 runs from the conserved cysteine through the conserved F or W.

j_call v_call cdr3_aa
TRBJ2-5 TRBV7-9 CASSLFGQTQETQYF
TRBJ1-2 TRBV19 CASSIGPDGYGYTF
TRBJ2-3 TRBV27 CASSSSGSSSTDTQYF
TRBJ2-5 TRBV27 CASSSFSEETQYF
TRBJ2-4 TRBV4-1 CASSQGSRQDQYF
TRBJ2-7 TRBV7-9 CASSSGWGEQYF
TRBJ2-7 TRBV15 CATRTGTEYEQYF
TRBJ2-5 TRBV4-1 CASSQGWGAGETQYF
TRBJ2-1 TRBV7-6 CASSLDGDDDNEQFF
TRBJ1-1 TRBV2 CANALQDHTEAFF
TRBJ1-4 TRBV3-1 CASSQMGGALNEKLFF
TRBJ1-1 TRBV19 CATGARPGANTEAFF
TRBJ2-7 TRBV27 CASKTSGSSYEQYF
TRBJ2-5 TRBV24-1 CATARQGAGETQYF
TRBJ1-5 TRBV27 CASSLDSLTYSNQPQHF
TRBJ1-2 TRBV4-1 CASSDVGTYYGYTF
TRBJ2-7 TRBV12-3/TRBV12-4 CASSSDHVLDF
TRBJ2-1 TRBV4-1 CASSQGQVYNEQFF
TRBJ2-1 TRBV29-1 CSVDGEDLSYNEQFF
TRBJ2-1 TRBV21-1 CASSKGELVGGRKDNEQFF
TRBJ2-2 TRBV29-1 CSVDSGNSNTGELFF
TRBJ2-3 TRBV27 CASSFGVGAVQYF
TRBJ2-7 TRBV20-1 CSALKPGQVVYEQYF
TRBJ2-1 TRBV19 CASSILLAGGDNEQFF
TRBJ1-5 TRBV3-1 CASSEGRGVEPQHF
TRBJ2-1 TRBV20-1 CSARVAGVPHNEQFF
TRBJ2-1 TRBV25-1 CASTSTSGRVYEQFF
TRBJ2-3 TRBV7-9 CASSSLSGTDTQYF
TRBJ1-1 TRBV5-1 CASSLGQAPGIEAFF
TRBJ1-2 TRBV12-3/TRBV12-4 CASSWGTGYGYTF
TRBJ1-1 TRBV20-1 CSAREKGTGHTEAFF
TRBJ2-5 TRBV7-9 CASSSLLTQETQYF
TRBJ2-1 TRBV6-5 CASSYSSGSIYNEQFF
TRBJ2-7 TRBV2 CASTRWEPYYEQYF
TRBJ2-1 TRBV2 CASREGQGKYNEQFF
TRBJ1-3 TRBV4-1 CASSQDDPRTVGTIYF
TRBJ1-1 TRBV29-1 CSVEGDSGNTEAFF
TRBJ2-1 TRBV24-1 CATSSPFSVGTDEQFF
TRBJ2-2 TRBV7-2 CASSLDRTNTGELFF
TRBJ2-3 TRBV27 CASSLGVEDTQYF
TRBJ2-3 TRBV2 CASSGRPLAGGTDTQYF
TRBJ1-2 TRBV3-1 CASSPLLDSTGGYTF
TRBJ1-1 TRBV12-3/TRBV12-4 CASRSVTVTEAFF
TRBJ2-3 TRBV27 CASSPKKGRNTDTQYF
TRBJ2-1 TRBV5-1 CASRWGLDEQFF
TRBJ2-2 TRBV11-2 CASSSFQIGTSGIHTGELFF
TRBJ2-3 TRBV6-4 CASSDSTSGSTDTQYF
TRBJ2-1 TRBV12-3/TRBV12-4 CASSRGVRSYNEQFF